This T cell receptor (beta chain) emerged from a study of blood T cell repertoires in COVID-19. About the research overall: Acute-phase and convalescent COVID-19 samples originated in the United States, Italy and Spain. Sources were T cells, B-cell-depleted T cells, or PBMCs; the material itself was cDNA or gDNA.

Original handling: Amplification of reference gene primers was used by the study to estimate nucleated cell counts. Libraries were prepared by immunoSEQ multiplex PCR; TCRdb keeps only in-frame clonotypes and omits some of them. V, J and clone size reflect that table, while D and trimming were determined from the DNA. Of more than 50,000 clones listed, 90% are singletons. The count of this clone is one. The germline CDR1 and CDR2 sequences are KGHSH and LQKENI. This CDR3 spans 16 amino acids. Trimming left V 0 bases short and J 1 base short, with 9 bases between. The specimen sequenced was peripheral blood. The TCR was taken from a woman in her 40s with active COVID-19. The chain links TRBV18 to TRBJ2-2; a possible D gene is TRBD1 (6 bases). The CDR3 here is CASSPPQGRNTGELFF. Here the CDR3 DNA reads TGTGCCAGCTCACCACCTCAGGGGCGGAACACCGGGGAGCTGTTTTTT.